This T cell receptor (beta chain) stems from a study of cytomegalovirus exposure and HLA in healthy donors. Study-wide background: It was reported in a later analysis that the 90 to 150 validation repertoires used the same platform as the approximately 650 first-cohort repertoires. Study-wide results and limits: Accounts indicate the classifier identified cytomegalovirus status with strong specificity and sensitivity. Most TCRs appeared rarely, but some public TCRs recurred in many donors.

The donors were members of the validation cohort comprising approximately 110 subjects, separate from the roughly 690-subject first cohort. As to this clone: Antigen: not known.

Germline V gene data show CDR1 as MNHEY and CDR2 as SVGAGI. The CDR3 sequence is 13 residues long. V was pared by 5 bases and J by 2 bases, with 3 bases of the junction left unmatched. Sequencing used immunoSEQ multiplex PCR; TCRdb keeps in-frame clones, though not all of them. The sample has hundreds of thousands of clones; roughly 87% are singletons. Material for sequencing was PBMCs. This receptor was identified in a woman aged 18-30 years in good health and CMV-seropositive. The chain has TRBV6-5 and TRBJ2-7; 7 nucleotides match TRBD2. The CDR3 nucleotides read TGTGCCAGCAGTGCGGGGGAACCCTACGAGCAGTACTTC. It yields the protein CASSAGEPYEQYF.